A single TCR beta chain is shown here with its context. The data belong to a study of identifying expanded T cells in peripheral blood. The assay was immunoSEQ multiplex PCR, and TCRdb's table has in-frame clones only and misses some. The table lists around 100,000 clones, about nine tenths of them singletons. Trimming took off 0 bases at V and 0 bases at J, with 8 bases between the two ends. Germline CDR1 and CDR2: SGDLS and YYNGEE. The CDR3 is made up of 15 amino acids. The genes are TRBV9 and TRBJ2-3, with a tentative D call TRBD1 (7 bases). The material sequenced was blood. The clonotype comes from a person aged 18 to 70 in good health. CDR3 in amino acids: CASSVAGGSTDTQYF. Written as DNA, the CDR3 is TGTGCCAGCAGCGTAGCAGGGGGGAGCACAGATACGCAGTATTTT. The variable domain in full, completed from reference TRBV9 and TRBJ2-3, reads DSGVTQTPKHLITATGQRVTLRCSPRSGDLSVYWYQQSLDQGLQFLIQYYNGEERAKGNILERFSAQQFPDLHSELNLSSLELGDSALYFCASSVAGGSTDTQYFGPGTRLTVL.